Given below is one TCR beta chain in context. PCR amplification relied on 60 Vbeta primers (plus 13 Jbeta primers). The table came from immunoSEQ multiplex PCR; TCRdb's copy has only in-frame clones and leaves some out. Its table records tens of thousands of clones. The record originates from a study of cytomegalovirus exposure and HLA in healthy donors. The CDR3 sequence is 14 residues long. Per the germline V gene, CDR1 is SGHRS and CDR2 is YFSETQ. Losses at the gene ends were 2 bases for V and 4 bases for J; bases not matched to a gene: 3. The sequence was obtained from a woman aged 25 to 39 in good health and CMV-seronegative. The J gene is TRBJ1-2, the V gene TRBV5-1, with 9 bases that match TRBD1. The sequencing input was PBMCs. CDR3 sequence: CASSLLGQGYGYTF. The CDR3 DNA sequence: TGCGCCAGCAGCTTACTGGGACAGGGCTATGGCTACACCTTC.